A single sample is the source of the 9 T cell receptor beta chains below, sequenced in a study of early stage breast cancer tumors. Here immunoSEQ multiplex PCR was the method, and the copy in TCRdb shows in-frame clones only, minus some. The sample consists of about 51,000 clones, around four fifths of them appearing once. Sequences were obtained from blood. The receptor source for this set is a person aged 40 to 49 with breast cancer.

This clone came up a few times. The gene calls are TRBV11-2 and TRBJ2-7, with a tentative D call TRBD1 (5 bases). Trimming took off 4 bases at V and 4 bases at J, with 11 bases between the two ends. Per the germline V gene, CDR1 is SGHAT and CDR2 is FQNNGV. The CDR3 covers 13 residues. The CDR3: CASSSDGQYEQYF. The DNA for the CDR3 is TGTGCCAGCAGCTCGGACGGACAATACGAGCAGTACTTC.

This chain's CDR3 is CASSLVGLAGYNEQFF. CDR3 in DNA: TGTGCCAGCAGCTTAGTTGGTCTAGCGGGATACAATGAGCAGTTCTTC. This chain connects TRBV11-2 to TRBJ2-1; 9 nucleotides agree with TRBD2. With V trimmed by 1 base and J by 4 bases, 5 bases remained unmatched. Germline V gene lookup returns CDR1 SGHAT and CDR2 FQNNGV. The CDR3 runs to 16 residues.

The J gene is TRBJ2-7, the V gene TRBV18; D gene unclear. Germline CDR1 is KGHSH and CDR2 is LQKENI. The length of the CDR3 is 12 residues. V shed 4 bases and J shed 4 bases, with 8 bases lying between them. The CDR3 sequence: CASSLGRYEQYF. The CDR3 DNA reads TGTGCCAGCTCACTAGGACGTTACGAGCAGTACTTC. Complete variable domain (other parts from reference TRBV18 and TRBJ2-7): NAGVMQNPRHLVRRRGQEARLRCSPMKGHSHVYWYRQLPEEGLKFMVYLQKENIIDESGMPKERFSAEFPKEGPSILRIQQVVRGDSAAYFCASSLGRYEQYFGPGTRLTVT.

This clone was found a few times. This chain links TRBV7-2 with TRBJ2-1, with D tentatively TRBD1 or TRBD2 (5 bases each). Per the germline V gene, CDR1 is SGHTA and CDR2 is FQGNSA. The CDR3 extends over 14 amino acids. In DNA, the CDR3 is TGTGCGAGCTTAGGTGGGACCCAGGCCAATGAGCAGTTCTTC. The encoded protein is CASLGGTQANEQFF.

This sequence joins TRBV5-6 and TRBJ1-5; perhaps TRBD1 as D (5 bases). This CDR3 is 12 amino acids long. CDR1 is SGHDT, CDR2 YYEEEE, per germline. V was cut by 0 bases and J by 11 bases, with 9 bases left in between. The CDR3 nucleotides are TGTGCCAGCAGCTTGGGGCGGGGGGCCCAGCATTTT. It is translated as CASSLGRGAQHF.

The chain combines TRBV11-3 with TRBJ1-3; 9 bases fit TRBD1. Germline CDR1 and CDR2: SGHNT and YENEEA. The CDR3 spans 15 residues. Unmatched junction bases numbered 5, after V lost 5 bases and J lost 3 bases. CDR3 sequence: CASSPGQGHGNTIYF. Here the CDR3 DNA reads TGTGCCAGCAGCCCAGGACAGGGGCATGGAAACACCATATATTTT.

J is TRBJ2-7 and V is TRBV6-1; D unresolved. This CDR3 region has 13 residues. V was cut by 4 bases and J by 2 bases, with 9 bases left in between. Germline values: CDR1 MNHNS, CDR2 SASEGT. Written as DNA, the CDR3 is TGTGCCAGCAGTGTTCACGTCCCCTACGAGCAGTACTTC. Its translation is CASSVHVPYEQYF.

V and J are TRBV2 and TRBJ1-5; 8 bases agree with TRBD1. CDR3 length: 15 amino acids. Germline lookup yields CDR1 SNHLY and CDR2 FYNNEI. Unmatched junction bases numbered 4, after V lost 4 bases and J lost 2 bases. In DNA form, the CDR3 reads TGTGCCAGCAGTGCTACAGGGGGACGCAATCAGCCCCAGCATTTT. It is translated as CASSATGGRNQPQHF.

The genes are TRBV5-1 and TRBJ2-6; D gene ambiguous. The germline gives CDR1 SGHRS, CDR2 YFSETQ. The CDR3 totals 14 residues. Trimming pared 5 bases from V and 0 bases from J, leaving 6 bases between. The CDR3 nucleotides are TGCGCCAGCAGTGTGTACTCTGGGGCCAACGTCCTGACTTTC. It specifies CASSVYSGANVLTF.